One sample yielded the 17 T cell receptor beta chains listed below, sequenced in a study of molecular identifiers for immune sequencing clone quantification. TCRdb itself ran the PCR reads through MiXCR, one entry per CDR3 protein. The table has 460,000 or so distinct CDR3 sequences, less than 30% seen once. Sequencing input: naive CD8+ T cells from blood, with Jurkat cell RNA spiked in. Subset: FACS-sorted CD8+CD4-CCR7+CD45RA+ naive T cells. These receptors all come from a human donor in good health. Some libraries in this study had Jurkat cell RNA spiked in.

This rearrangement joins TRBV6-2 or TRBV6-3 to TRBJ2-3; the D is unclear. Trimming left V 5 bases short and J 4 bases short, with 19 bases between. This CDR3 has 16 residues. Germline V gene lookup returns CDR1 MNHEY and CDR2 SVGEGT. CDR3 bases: TGTGCCAGCAGTCCCGTATTTGGGGTCGGCGCAGATACGCAGTATTTT. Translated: CASSPVFGVGADTQYF.

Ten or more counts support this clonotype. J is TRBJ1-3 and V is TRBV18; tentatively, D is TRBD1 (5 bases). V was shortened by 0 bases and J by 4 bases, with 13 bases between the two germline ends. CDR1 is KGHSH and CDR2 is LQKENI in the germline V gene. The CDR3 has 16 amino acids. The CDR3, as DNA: TGTGCCAGCTCACCACCGCTCCAGGGCTACGGAAACACCATATATTTT. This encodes CASSPPLQGYGNTIYF.

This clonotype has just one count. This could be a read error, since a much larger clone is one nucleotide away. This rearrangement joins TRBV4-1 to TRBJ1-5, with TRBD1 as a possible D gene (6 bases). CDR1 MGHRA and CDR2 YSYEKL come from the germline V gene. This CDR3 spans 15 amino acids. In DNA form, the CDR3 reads TGCGCCAGCAGCCAGCTATCAGGGGTGGGCCAGCCCCGGCATTTT. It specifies CASSQLSGVGQPRHF.

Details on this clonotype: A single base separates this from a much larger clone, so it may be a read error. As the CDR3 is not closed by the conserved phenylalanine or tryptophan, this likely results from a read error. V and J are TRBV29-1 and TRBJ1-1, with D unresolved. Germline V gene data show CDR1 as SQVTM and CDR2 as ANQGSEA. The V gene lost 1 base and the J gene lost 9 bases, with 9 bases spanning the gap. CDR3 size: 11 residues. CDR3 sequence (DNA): TGCAGCGTTGAAGGTGAAGGTAAAGCTTTCTAT. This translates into CSVEGEGKAFY.

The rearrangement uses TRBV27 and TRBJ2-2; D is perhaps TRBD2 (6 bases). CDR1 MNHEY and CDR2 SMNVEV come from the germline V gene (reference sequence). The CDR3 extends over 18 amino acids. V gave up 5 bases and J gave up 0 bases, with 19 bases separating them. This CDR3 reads CASSPHDRDSANTGELFF. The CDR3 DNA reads TGTGCCAGCAGTCCGCACGATAGGGACTCCGCGAACACCGGGGAGCTGTTTTTT.

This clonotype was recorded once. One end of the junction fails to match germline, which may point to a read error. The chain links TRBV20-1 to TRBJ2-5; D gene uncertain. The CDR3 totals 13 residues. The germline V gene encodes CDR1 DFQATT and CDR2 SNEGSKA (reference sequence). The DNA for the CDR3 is TGCAGTGCTAGACCCCGGGCTGAAGAGACCCAGTGCTTC. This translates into CSARPRAEETQCF.

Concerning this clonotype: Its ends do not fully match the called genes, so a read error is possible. This CDR3 reads CASSLPPGSSSRANVLTF. Here the CDR3 DNA reads TGTGCCAGCAGCTTGCCCCCCGGGTCGAGCTCTAGGGCCAACGTCCTGACTTTC. The chain joins TRBV12-3 or TRBV12-4 to TRBJ2-6; D remains unclear. This CDR3 is 18 amino acids long.

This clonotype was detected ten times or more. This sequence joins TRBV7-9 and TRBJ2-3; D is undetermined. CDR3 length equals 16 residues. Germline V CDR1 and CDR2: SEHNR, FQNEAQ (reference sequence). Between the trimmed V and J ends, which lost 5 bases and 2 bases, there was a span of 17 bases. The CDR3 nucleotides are TGTGCCAGCAGCCCAGCTACCGGTCTAAACACAGATACGCAGTATTTT. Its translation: CASSPATGLNTDTQYF.

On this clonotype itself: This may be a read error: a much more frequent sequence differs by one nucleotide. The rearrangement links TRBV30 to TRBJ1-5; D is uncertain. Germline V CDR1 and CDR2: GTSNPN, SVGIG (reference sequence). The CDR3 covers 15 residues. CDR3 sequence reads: CALSKRTGKHQPQHF. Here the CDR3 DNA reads TGTGCCTTGAGTAAGAGGACCGGGAAACATCAGCCCCAGCATTTT. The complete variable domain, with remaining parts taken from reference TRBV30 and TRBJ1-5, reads SQTIHQWPATLVQPVGSPLSLECTVEGTSNPNLYWYRQAAGRGLQLLFYSVGIGQISSEVPQNLSASRPQDRQFILSSKKLLLSDSGFYLCALSKRTGKHQPQHFGDGTRLSIL.

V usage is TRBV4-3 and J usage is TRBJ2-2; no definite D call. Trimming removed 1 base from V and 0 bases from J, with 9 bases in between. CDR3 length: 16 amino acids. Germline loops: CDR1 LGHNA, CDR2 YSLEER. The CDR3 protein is CASSQVLNSNTGELFF. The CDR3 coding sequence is TGCGCCAGCAGCCAAGTTCTTAATTCGAACACCGGGGAGCTGTTTTTT.

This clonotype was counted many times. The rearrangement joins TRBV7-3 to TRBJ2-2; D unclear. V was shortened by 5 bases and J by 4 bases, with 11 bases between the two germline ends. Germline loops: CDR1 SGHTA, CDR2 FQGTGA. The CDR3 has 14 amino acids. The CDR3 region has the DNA TGTGCCAGCAGCCCCGGATTCGCCACCGGGGAGCTGTTTTTT. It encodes CASSPGFATGELFF.

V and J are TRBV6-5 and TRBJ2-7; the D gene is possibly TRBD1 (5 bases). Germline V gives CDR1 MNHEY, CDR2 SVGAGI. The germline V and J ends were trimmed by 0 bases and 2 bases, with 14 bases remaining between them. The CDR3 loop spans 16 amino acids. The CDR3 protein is CASSYSAGRGAYEQYF. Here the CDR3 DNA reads TGTGCCAGCAGTTACTCGGCAGGGCGTGGGGCCTACGAGCAGTACTTC.

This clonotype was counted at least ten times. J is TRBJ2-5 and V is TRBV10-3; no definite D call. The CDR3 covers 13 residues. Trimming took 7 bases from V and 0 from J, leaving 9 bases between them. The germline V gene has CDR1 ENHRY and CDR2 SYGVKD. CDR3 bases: TGTGCCATCAACCAGGAGAACCAAGAGACCCAGTACTTC. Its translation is CAINQENQETQYF.

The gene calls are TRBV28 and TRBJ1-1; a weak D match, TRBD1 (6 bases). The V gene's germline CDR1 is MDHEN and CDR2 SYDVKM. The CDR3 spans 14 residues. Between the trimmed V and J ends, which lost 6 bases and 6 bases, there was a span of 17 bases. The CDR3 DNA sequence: TGTGCCAGCAGCCACGACAGGATGGTGCCTGAAGCTTTCTTT. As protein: CASSHDRMVPEAFF. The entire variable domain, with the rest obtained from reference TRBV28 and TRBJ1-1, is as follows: DVKVTQSSRYLVKRTGEKVFLECVQDMDHENMFWYRQDPGLGLRLIYFSYDVKMKEKGDIPEGYSVSREKKERFSLILESASTNQTSMYLCASSHDRMVPEAFFGQGTRLTVV.

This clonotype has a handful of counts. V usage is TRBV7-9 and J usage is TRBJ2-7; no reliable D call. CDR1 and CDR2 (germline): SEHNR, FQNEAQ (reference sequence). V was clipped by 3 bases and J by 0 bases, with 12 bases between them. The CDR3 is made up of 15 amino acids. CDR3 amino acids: CASSFDTDPSYEQYF. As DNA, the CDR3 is TGTGCCAGCAGCTTCGACACGGATCCCTCCTACGAGCAGTACTTC.

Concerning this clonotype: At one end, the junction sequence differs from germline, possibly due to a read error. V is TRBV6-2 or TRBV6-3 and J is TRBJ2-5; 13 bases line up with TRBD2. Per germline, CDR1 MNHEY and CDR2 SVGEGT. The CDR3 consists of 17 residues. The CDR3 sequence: CAGSYTGLAGTQETQYF. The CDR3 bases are TGTGCCGGCAGTTACACGGGACTAGCGGGGACCCAAGAGACCCAGTACTTC.

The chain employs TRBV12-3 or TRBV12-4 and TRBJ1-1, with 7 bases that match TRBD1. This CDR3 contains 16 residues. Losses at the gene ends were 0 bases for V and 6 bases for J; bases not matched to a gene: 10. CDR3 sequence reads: CASSLAARQGGAEAFF. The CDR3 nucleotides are TGTGCCAGCAGTTTAGCAGCGCGACAGGGAGGCGCTGAAGCTTTCTTT.